This T cell receptor (beta chain) emerged from a study of early T cells in non-severe SARS-CoV-2 infection. Findings and caveats of the study: CD4 and private specificities were missed by VDJdb matching, which favored anti-spike CD8 responses.

The table lists this clonotype with many counts. Its cognate antigen is unknown. Individually, cDNA molecules had unique molecular identifiers attached to them. TCRdb itself ran the 5' RACE reads through MiXCR, one entry per CDR3 protein. The sample gives 70,000 to 85,000 distinct CDR3 sequences, 12% of which show up once; about 4% is in the top ten. The CDR3 runs to 16 residues. V shed 0 bases and J 2 bases; nucleotides not matched to a gene: 3. Germline loops: CDR1 SQVTM, CDR2 ANQGSEA. Specimen: whole blood. This clonotype originated in an adult who was a healthcare worker with PCR-confirmed SARS-CoV-2 infection or an uninfected control (not recorded which). The V call is TRBV29-1, the J call TRBJ2-2, with 10 nucleotides matching TRBD1. The CDR3 nucleotides are TGCAGCGTTGAAGAGGGACAGGGGTCTAACACCGGGGAGCTGTTTTTT. Its translation: CSVEEGQGSNTGELFF.